The clone carrying this T cell receptor beta chain was seen repeatedly, ten times or more. What it recognizes is unknown. The data were obtained in a study of beta chain features in type 1 diabetes. The V gene's germline CDR1 is SGHTA and CDR2 FQGNSA. This CDR3 comprises 13 residues. V shed 7 bases and J shed 10 bases, with 19 bases lying between them. Reverse transcription of all isolated RNA meant that expressed TCRB transcripts were sequenced. Naive, central memory and regulatory T cell samples averaged around 4 million immunoSEQ reads each. This table comes from immunoSEQ multiplex PCR, and its TCRdb copy is limited to in-frame clones, with some not included. The sample lists 150,000 to 190,000 clones; around 10% were seen once. Study-level findings and limits: All four CD4+ subsets of Type 1 diabetes patients contained TCRB CDR3s that were moderately but significantly shorter.

Without exception, sorted populations had purity beyond 98%. The source of this sequence is a man between 18 and 29 years old in good health. This chain joins TRBV7-2 and TRBJ2-5; D is perhaps TRBD2 (6 bases). The sequenced material came from central memory CD4+ T cells from blood. CDR3 protein: CASTPYGGVGQYF. CDR3 sequence (DNA): TGTGCCAGCACCCCCTACGGAGGGGTAGGCCAGTACTTC.